This T cell receptor beta chain was retrieved from a study of shared clonotypes between healthy human individuals. Overall study context: Each donor's CD4 naive and CD4 memory cells filled three plates apiece, CD8 naive two, and CD8 memory one. Study conclusions and caveats: A generally larger estimated richness was seen in naive subsets than in memory subsets.

The data were produced by immunoSEQ multiplex PCR, yet TCRdb's version contains in-frame clones alone and is incomplete. The sample holds more than 2,000,000 clones, approximately 92% seen once. Splitting of CD4+ cells produced CD45RA+ naive and CD45RA-negative memory subsets. Trimming took 4 bases from V and 4 from J, leaving 11 bases between them. The germline V gene encodes CDR1 SNHLY and CDR2 FYNNEI. CDR3 length equals 14 residues. Concerning this clone: Its antigen is undetermined.

The rearrangement links TRBV2 to TRBJ1-5; D is ambiguous. The clonotype originates from a man in his late teens or twenties in good health. The sequenced material came from naive CD4+ T cells sorted from blood. Subset indicated: CD45RA+ positively selected. Here the CDR3 reads CASSGISPNQPQHF. CDR3 DNA: TGTGCCAGCAGTGGGATTTCGCCTAATCAGCCCCAGCATTTT.